This T cell receptor beta chain is from a study of identical twins. The V gene's germline CDR1 is SQVTM and CDR2 ANQGSEA. The V end was cut by 3 bases, the J end by 0 bases, with 5 bases between. This CDR3 contains 12 residues. Study-level points and caveats: Twins shared beta out-of-frame sequences in excess, but this excess was weaker. Memory repertoires showed no such pattern, whereas abundant cord blood beta clonotypes carried fewer insertions.

This clonotype was observed at least ten times. Its antigen is unidentified. From the 5' RACE reads, TCRdb called clonotypes with MiXCR, one entry per CDR3 protein. The sample includes under 300,000 distinct CDR3 sequences, more than 9.5% of them seen just once. The same specimen was also included in a second study, on yellow fever vaccine responses in identical twins.

The genes are TRBV29-1 and TRBJ2-5; unclear D gene. Sequencing used memory (CD45RO+) T cells sorted from blood. The sequence came from a woman aged 18-29 years in good health. This CDR3 reads CSVDEYQETQYF. Here the CDR3 DNA reads TGCAGCGTTGATGAGTACCAAGAGACCCAGTACTTC.